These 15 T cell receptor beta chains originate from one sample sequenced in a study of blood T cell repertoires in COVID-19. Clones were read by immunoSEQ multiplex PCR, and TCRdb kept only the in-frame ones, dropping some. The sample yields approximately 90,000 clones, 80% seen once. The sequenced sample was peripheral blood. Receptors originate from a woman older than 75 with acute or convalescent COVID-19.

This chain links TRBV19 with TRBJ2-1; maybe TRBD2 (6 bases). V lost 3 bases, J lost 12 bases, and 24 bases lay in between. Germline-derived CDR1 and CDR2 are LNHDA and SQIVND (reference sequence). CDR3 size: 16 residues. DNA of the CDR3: TGTGCCAGTAGTATGGTCCGGACTACAAAAAACCTTGGGCAGTTCTTC. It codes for CASSMVRTTKNLGQFF.

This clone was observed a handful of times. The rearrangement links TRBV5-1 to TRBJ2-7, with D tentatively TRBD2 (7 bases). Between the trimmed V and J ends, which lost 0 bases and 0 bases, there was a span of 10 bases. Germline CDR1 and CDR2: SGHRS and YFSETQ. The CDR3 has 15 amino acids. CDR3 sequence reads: CASSLAGGRSYEQYF. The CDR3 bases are TGCGCCAGCAGCTTGGCCGGGGGGCGCTCCTACGAGCAGTACTTC. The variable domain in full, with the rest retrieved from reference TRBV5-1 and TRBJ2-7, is KAGVTQTPRYLIKTRGQQVTLSCSPISGHRSVSWYQQTPGQGLQFLFEYFSETQRNKGNFPGRFSGRQFSNSRSEMNVSTLELGDSALYLCASSLAGGRSYEQYFGPGTRLTVT.

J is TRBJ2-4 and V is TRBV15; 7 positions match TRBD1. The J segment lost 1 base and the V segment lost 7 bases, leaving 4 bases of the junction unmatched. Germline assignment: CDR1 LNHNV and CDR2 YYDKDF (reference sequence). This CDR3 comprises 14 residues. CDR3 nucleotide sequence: TGTGCCACCACTGACAGGGCCGCCAAAAACATTCAGTACTTC. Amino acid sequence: CATTDRAAKNIQYF.

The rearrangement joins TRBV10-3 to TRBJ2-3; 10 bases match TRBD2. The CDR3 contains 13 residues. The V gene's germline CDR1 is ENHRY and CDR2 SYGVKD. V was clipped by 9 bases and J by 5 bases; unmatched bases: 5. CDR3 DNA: TGTGCCATTCAGCGGGAGGGGGGAGATACGCAGTATTTT. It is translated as CAIQREGGDTQYF.

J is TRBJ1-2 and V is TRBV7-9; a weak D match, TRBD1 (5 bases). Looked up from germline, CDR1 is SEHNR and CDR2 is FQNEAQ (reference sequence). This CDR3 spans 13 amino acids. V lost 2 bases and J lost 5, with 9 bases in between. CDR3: CASSLRGLYGYTF. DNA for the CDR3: TGTGCCAGCAGCTTAAGGGGCCTGTATGGCTACACCTTC.

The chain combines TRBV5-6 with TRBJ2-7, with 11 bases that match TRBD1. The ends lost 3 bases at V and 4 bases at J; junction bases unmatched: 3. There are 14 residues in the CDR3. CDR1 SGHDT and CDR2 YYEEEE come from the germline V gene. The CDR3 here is CASSWTGGGYEQYF. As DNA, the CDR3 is TGTGCCAGCAGCTGGACAGGGGGCGGGTACGAGCAGTACTTC.

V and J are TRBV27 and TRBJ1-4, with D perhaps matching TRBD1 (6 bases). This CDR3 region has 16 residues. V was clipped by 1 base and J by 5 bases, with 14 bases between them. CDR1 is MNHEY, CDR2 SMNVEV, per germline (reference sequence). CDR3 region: CASSLWRGTKNEKLFF. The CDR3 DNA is TGTGCCAGCAGTTTATGGCGGGGGACAAAGAATGAAAAACTGTTTTTT.

The CDR3 coding sequence is TGCGCCAGCAGCTTCGGACTAGCCCTAGAGACCCAGTACTTC. Its protein is CASSFGLALETQYF. The rearrangement links TRBV5-1 to TRBJ2-5, with TRBD2 identical over 8 bases. This CDR3 spans 14 amino acids. V shed 2 bases, J shed 4 bases, and the junction held 4 bases outside the gene matches. Germline V CDR1 and CDR2: SGHRS, YFSETQ. The entire variable domain, with the rest obtained from reference TRBV5-1 and TRBJ2-5, is as follows: KAGVTQTPRYLIKTRGQQVTLSCSPISGHRSVSWYQQTPGQGLQFLFEYFSETQRNKGNFPGRFSGRQFSNSRSEMNVSTLELGDSALYLCASSFGLALETQYFGPGTRLLVL.

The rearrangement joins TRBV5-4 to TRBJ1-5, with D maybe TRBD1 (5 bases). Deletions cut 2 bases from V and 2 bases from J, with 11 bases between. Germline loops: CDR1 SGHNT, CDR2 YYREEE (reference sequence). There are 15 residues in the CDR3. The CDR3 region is CASSFWEGGNQPQHF. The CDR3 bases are TGTGCCAGCAGCTTCTGGGAAGGGGGCAATCAGCCCCAGCATTTT.

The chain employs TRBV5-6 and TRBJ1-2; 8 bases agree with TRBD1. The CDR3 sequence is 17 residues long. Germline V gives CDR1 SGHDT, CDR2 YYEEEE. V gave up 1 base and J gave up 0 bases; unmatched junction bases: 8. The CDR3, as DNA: TGTGCCAGCAGCTTGCGGCAGGGGGCGAGATCTAACTATGGCTACACCTTC. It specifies CASSLRQGARSNYGYTF.

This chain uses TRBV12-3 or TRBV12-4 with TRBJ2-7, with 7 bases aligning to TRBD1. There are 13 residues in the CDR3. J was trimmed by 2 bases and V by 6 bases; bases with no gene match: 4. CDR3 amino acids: CASSIGTAYEQYF. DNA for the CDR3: TGTGCCAGCAGCATAGGGACAGCCTACGAGCAGTACTTC.

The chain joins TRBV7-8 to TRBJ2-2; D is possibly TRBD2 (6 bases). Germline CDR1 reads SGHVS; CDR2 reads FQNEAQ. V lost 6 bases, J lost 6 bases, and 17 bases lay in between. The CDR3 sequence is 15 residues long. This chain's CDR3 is CASRDRLGGSGELFF. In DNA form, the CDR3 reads TGTGCCAGCAGGGATAGACTGGGAGGTTCCGGGGAGCTGTTTTTT. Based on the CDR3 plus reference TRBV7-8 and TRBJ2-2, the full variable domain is GAGVSQSPRYKVAKRGQDVALRCDPISGHVSLFWYQQALGQGPEFLTYFQNEAQLDKSGLPSDRFFAERPEGSVSTLKIQRTQQEDSAVYLCASRDRLGGSGELFFGEGSRLTVL.

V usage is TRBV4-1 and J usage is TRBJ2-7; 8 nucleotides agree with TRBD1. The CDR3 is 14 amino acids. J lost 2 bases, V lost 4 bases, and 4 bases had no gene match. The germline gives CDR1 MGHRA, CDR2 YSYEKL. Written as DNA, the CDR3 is TGCGCCAGCAGCCGGACAGGGACCACCTACGAGCAGTACTTC. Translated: CASSRTGTTYEQYF.

This CDR3 is CASSPAFEAGNQPQHF. The CDR3 DNA reads TGTGCCAGCTCACCGGCTTTTGAGGCGGGCAATCAGCCCCAGCATTTT. The chain couples TRBV18 to TRBJ1-5, with unresolved D. Trimming stripped 3 bases from V and 2 bases from J, with 14 bases between. CDR1 and CDR2 (germline): KGHSH, LQKENI. This CDR3 region has 16 residues. Complete variable domain (other parts from reference TRBV18 and TRBJ1-5): NAGVMQNPRHLVRRRGQEARLRCSPMKGHSHVYWYRQLPEEGLKFMVYLQKENIIDESGMPKERFSAEFPKEGPSILRIQQVVRGDSAAYFCASSPAFEAGNQPQHFGDGTRLSIL.

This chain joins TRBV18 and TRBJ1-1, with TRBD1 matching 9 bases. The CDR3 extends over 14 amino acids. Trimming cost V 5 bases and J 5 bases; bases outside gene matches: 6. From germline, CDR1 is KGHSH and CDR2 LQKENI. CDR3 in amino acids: CASSEDRGSTEAFF. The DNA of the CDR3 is TGTGCCAGCTCAGAGGACAGGGGTAGTACTGAAGCTTTCTTT.